This T cell receptor (beta chain) derives from a study of T-cell memory formation after mild COVID-19. The study, taken as a whole, reports: Clones contracting across day 15 to 85 had a balanced CD4/CD8 profile; later expanding clones leaned CD4+. There were some responding clones in pre-infection memory, which suggested that cross-reactive memory had joined. The SARS-CoV-2 specificity of second-wave clones reaching peak at day 37 remained unverified.

This clonotype was counted only a few times. The antigen remains undetermined. Constant-segment primers and 5'RACE yielded cDNA libraries for TCR alpha and TCR beta, each carrying sample barcodes and UMIs. TCRdb reprocessed the 5' RACE reads via MiXCR and lists one record per CDR3 protein. The sample holds around 340,000 distinct CDR3 sequences, roughly 15% seen once. This CDR3 has 16 residues. Per germline, CDR1 SGHRS and CDR2 YFSETQ. V shed 1 base, J shed 0 bases, and the junction held 5 bases outside the gene matches. The sequencing sample was made of PBMCs or a T cell subset sorted from them (not recorded which). The source is a man younger than 30 who had mild COVID-19 (a few samples of this study predate the infection). Cell type and time point are not known. The chain combines TRBV5-1 with TRBJ2-5; 8 bases fit TRBD2. CDR3 protein: CASSLRRGEYQETQYF. As DNA, the CDR3 is TGCGCCAGCAGCTTGAGGCGGGGGGAATACCAAGAGACCCAGTACTTC.